Listed here are 32 T cell receptor beta chains from one sample, sequenced in a study of blood T cell repertoires in COVID-19. This table comes from immunoSEQ multiplex PCR, and its TCRdb copy is limited to in-frame clones, with some not included. The table has some 110,000 clones, roughly nine tenths seen once. The sequencing sample was made of peripheral blood. All receptors come from a man between 65 and 85 years old who had recovered from COVID-19.

This chain connects TRBV3-1 (or the pseudogene TRBV3-2) to TRBJ1-2, with 7 bases identical to TRBD1. V gave up 3 bases and J gave up 4 bases; unmatched junction bases: 5. CDR1 and CDR2 (germline): LGHDT, YNNKEL (reference sequence). CDR3 length: 14 residues. The CDR3 spells CASSQAGTVYGYTF. In nucleotides, the CDR3 is TGTGCCAGCAGCCAGGCGGGGACAGTCTATGGCTACACCTTC.

V and J are TRBV5-5 and TRBJ1-2, with TRBD1 matching 9 bases. The CDR3 loop spans 14 amino acids. Germline V gene sequence: CDR1 SGHKS, CDR2 YYEKEE (reference sequence). V was clipped by 4 bases and J by 5 bases; unmatched bases: 6. The CDR3 DNA reads TGTGCCAGCAGCCGCCCGGGACAGGGATATGGCTACACCTTC. This sequence encodes CASSRPGQGYGYTF.

The chain recombines TRBV2 with TRBJ2-7, with 11 bases aligning to TRBD1. This CDR3 is 15 amino acids long. Germline CDR1 SNHLY, CDR2 FYNNEI. Losses at the gene ends were 1 base for V and 12 bases for J; bases not matched to a gene: 11. The CDR3 nucleotides read TGTGCCAGCAGTGAAGGACTACGAGGACAGGGGGCGACGTACTTC. Translation: CASSEGLRGQGATYF. Full variable domain (rest looked up from reference TRBV2 and TRBJ2-7): EPEVTQTPSHQVTQMGQEVILRCVPISNHLYFYWYRQILGQKVEFLVSFYNNEISEKSEIFDDQFSVERPDGSNFTLKIRSTKLEDSAMYFCASSEGLRGQGATYFGPGTRLTVT.

V and J are TRBV6-2 or TRBV6-3 and TRBJ1-5; possible D gene TRBD1, 5 bases. Deletions cut 4 bases from V and 2 bases from J, with 9 bases between. The CDR3 extends over 14 amino acids. Germline CDR1 is MNHEY and CDR2 is SVGEGT. CDR3 DNA: TGTGCCAGCAGTTCACTACAGGGCAATCAGCCCCAGCATTTT. This encodes CASSSLQGNQPQHF.

This clone was recorded only once. The chain carries TRBV27 and TRBJ2-1; TRBD1 is a possible D gene (5 bases). The germline gives CDR1 MNHEY, CDR2 SMNVEV (reference sequence). CDR3 size: 16 residues. V was clipped by 4 bases and J by 0 bases, with 13 bases between them. The CDR3 sequence: CASSSKGDRSYNEQFF. The CDR3 DNA is TGTGCCAGCAGTTCGAAAGGGGATCGCTCCTACAATGAGCAGTTCTTC.

The genes are TRBV28 and TRBJ2-1, with TRBD2 identical over 9 bases. V lost 5 bases, J lost 7 bases, and 6 bases stayed unmatched. The CDR3 length is 14 residues. CDR1 MDHEN and CDR2 SYDVKM come from the germline V gene. The CDR3 bases are TGTGCCAGCAGTCCCGGGACTAGCTATAATGAGCAGTTCTTC. Its protein is CASSPGTSYNEQFF.

The rearrangement links TRBV7-9 to TRBJ1-5, with 7 bases that match TRBD1. CDR3 length equals 14 residues. From germline, CDR1 is SEHNR and CDR2 FQNEAQ (reference sequence). With V trimmed by 5 bases and J by 4 bases, 5 bases remained unmatched. The chain's CDR3 is CASSGAGGNQPQHF. The CDR3 DNA follows: TGTGCCAGCAGCGGCGCAGGGGGAAATCAGCCCCAGCATTTT.

The chain employs TRBV7-7 and TRBJ1-3; TRBD1 might be the D (5 bases). Per germline, CDR1 SSHAT and CDR2 FNYEAQ (reference sequence). Trimming shortened V by 1 base and J by 0 bases, and 13 bases separated the two germline ends. The CDR3 is 17 amino acids. The CDR3 DNA follows: TGTGCCAGCAGCTTAGGGCCGTGGGGGGACTCTGGAAACACCATATATTTT. Amino acids: CASSLGPWGDSGNTIYF.

The rearrangement uses TRBV18 and TRBJ2-7; TRBD2 matches 7 bases. In germline, CDR1 is KGHSH, CDR2 LQKENI. Losses at the gene ends were 3 bases for V and 0 bases for J; bases not matched to a gene: 2. This CDR3 region has 14 residues. Here the CDR3 DNA reads TGTGCCAGCTCACCCCCTAGCGGCTCCTACGAGCAGTACTTC. The encoded protein is CASSPPSGSYEQYF.

This clone was recorded only once. The rearrangement links TRBV27 to TRBJ2-1; 7 positions match TRBD1. V was clipped by 5 bases and J by 5 bases; unmatched bases: 12. CDR1 MNHEY and CDR2 SMNVEV come from the germline V gene (reference sequence). This CDR3 region has 16 residues. The CDR3 DNA sequence: TGTGCCAGCAGTCCACGACAGGGTGCAGGGGACAATGAGCAGTTCTTC. Its translation is CASSPRQGAGDNEQFF.

This clone was recorded a few times. The rearrangement joins TRBV24-1 to TRBJ1-2; 7 bases line up with TRBD1. The V and J ends lost 3 bases and 10 bases, in that order; junction bases with no gene match: 19. The germline CDR1 and CDR2 sequences are KGHDR and SFDVKD. This CDR3 is 17 amino acids long. CDR3 bases: TGTGCCACCAGTGATCCTAAGGCGACAGGGAGGTCGGTTCACTACACCTTC. Its translation is CATSDPKATGRSVHYTF.

The V and J genes are TRBV5-1 and TRBJ2-5; 7 bases fit TRBD1. Germline V gives CDR1 SGHRS, CDR2 YFSETQ. This CDR3 spans 15 amino acids. V lost 2 bases and J lost 3; bases outside the gene matches: 7. The CDR3 bases are TGCGCCAGCAGCTTAGAGACAGGGACGGAAGAGACCCAGTACTTC. Its protein product is CASSLETGTEETQYF.

DNA of the CDR3: TGCGCCAGCAGCTGGACCGGGGACACAACAGATACGCAGTATTTT. This codes for CASSWTGDTTDTQYF. This chain uses TRBV5-1 with TRBJ2-3; the D gene is possibly TRBD1 (6 bases). Germline CDR1 is SGHRS and CDR2 is YFSETQ. The CDR3 consists of 15 residues. Trimming pared 3 bases from V and 3 bases from J, leaving 14 bases between.

This chain uses TRBV28 with TRBJ2-1; 7 bases are a match to TRBD2. Trimming at V came to 2 bases and at J to 2 bases, leaving 6 bases not matched to a gene. This CDR3 is built from 16 residues. CDR1 is MDHEN, CDR2 SYDVKM, per germline. CDR3 DNA sequence: TGTGCCAGCAGTTTAGGCCGGGGACTAACCTACAATGAGCAGTTCTTC. The encoded protein is CASSLGRGLTYNEQFF.

The chain recombines TRBV7-2 with TRBJ2-2; D is uncertain. The CDR3 contains 14 residues. The germline CDR1 and CDR2 sequences are SGHTA and FQGNSA. V lost 7 bases, J lost 1 base, and 10 bases lay in between. CDR3 in amino acids: CASKLKRNTGELFF. DNA of the CDR3: TGTGCCAGCAAACTCAAGCGGAACACCGGGGAGCTGTTTTTT.

CDR3 protein: CASSGTTQVTQYF. The CDR3 nucleotides read TGTGCCAGCAGCGGGACAACCCAGGTTACGCAGTATTTT. V is TRBV9 and J is TRBJ2-3; TRBD1 is a possible D gene (5 bases). V gave up 3 bases and J gave up 8 bases, with 13 bases separating them. Germline assignment: CDR1 SGDLS and CDR2 YYNGEE. This CDR3 contains 13 residues.

This clone has just one count. The rearrangement links TRBV5-4 to TRBJ1-2; D may be TRBD1 (6 bases). This CDR3 is built from 15 residues. Trimming took 2 bases from V and 8 from J, leaving 19 bases between them. The germline CDR1 and CDR2 sequences are SGHNT and YYREEE (reference sequence). CDR3 sequence (DNA): TGTGCCAGCAGCTTCCCGACTCAGGGGTTAGGGGGCTACACCTTC. This gives the protein CASSFPTQGLGGYTF.

The chain carries TRBV2 and TRBJ2-1; 13 bases map to TRBD2. Trimming cost V 5 bases and J 1 base; bases outside gene matches: 2. This CDR3 is built from 16 residues. The germline V gene has CDR1 SNHLY and CDR2 FYNNEI. The CDR3 DNA reads as TGTGCCAGCAGTTTGACTAGCGGGGGGTCCTACAATGAGCAGTTCTTC. Translating gives CASSLTSGGSYNEQFF.

The chain combines TRBV5-1 with TRBJ1-2; no reliable D call. CDR3 length: 14 amino acids. The germline CDR1 and CDR2 sequences are SGHRS and YFSETQ. Trimming took off 5 bases at V and 0 bases at J, with 11 bases between the two ends. The CDR3 loop reads CASRLKEANYGYTF. CDR3 sequence (DNA): TGCGCCAGCAGACTAAAGGAGGCTAACTATGGCTACACCTTC. Complete variable domain (other parts from reference TRBV5-1 and TRBJ1-2): KAGVTQTPRYLIKTRGQQVTLSCSPISGHRSVSWYQQTPGQGLQFLFEYFSETQRNKGNFPGRFSGRQFSNSRSEMNVSTLELGDSALYLCASRLKEANYGYTFGSGTRLTVV.

The chain links TRBV30 to TRBJ2-3; the D gene is possibly TRBD1 (7 bases). V gave up 5 bases and J gave up 1 base, with 16 bases separating them. The CDR3 covers 15 residues. Germline values: CDR1 GTSNPN, CDR2 SVGIG (reference sequence). The CDR3 reads CAWSAGGRGTDTQYF. The CDR3 DNA follows: TGTGCCTGGTCGGCAGGGGGGAGAGGCACAGATACGCAGTATTTT.

The chain uses TRBV18 and TRBJ2-5; D uncertain. In germline, CDR1 is KGHSH, CDR2 LQKENI. CDR3 size: 12 residues. The V gene lost 4 bases and the J gene lost 2 bases, with 5 bases spanning the gap. CDR3 nucleotide sequence: TGTGCCAGCTCACTGCGGCAAGAGACCCAGTACTTC. Its protein product is CASSLRQETQYF.

The rearrangement uses TRBV9 and TRBJ2-1; D gene ambiguous. V dropped 0 bases and J dropped 0 bases, with 7 bases sitting between them. Looked up from germline, CDR1 is SGDLS and CDR2 is YYNGEE. CDR3 length equals 15 residues. CDR3: CASSVEPGSYNEQFF. CDR3 bases: TGTGCCAGCAGCGTAGAACCGGGCTCCTACAATGAGCAGTTCTTC.

The gene calls are TRBV5-1 and TRBJ1-4, with 7 nucleotides matching TRBD1. The CDR3 has 13 residues. J was trimmed by 8 bases and V by 5 bases; bases with no gene match: 6. Germline-derived CDR1 and CDR2 are SGHRS and YFSETQ. CDR3 sequence: CASRRQGREKLFF. In DNA form, the CDR3 reads TGCGCCAGCAGGAGACAGGGTCGAGAAAAACTGTTTTTT.

V and J are TRBV28 and TRBJ1-5; 9 bases match TRBD1. This CDR3 is 15 amino acids long. J lost 5 bases, V lost 3 bases, and 5 bases had no gene match. CDR1 and CDR2 (germline): MDHEN, SYDVKM. The CDR3 loop reads CASSFGTGRDQPQHF. The CDR3 DNA is TGTGCCAGCAGTTTCGGGACAGGGAGGGATCAGCCCCAGCATTTT.

The table lists this clone with a few counts. V and J are TRBV3-1 (or the pseudogene TRBV3-2) and TRBJ1-3; D gene ambiguous. This CDR3 has 15 residues. Trimming stripped 3 bases from V and 0 bases from J, with 9 bases between. The V gene's germline CDR1 is LGHDT and CDR2 YNNKEL (reference sequence). The CDR3 here is CASSQGINSGNTIYF. In DNA form, the CDR3 reads TGTGCCAGCAGCCAGGGCATCAACTCTGGAAACACCATATATTTT.

The CDR3 bases are TGTGCCAGCAGCGTAGGCGTTCGTGAGCAGTTCTTC. Translating gives CASSVGVREQFF. The chain has TRBV9 and TRBJ2-1, with D unresolved. The V gene's germline CDR1 is SGDLS and CDR2 YYNGEE. The CDR3 covers 12 residues. Trimming shortened V by 0 bases and J by 9 bases, and 7 bases separated the two germline ends.

V usage is TRBV28 and J usage is TRBJ2-7; TRBD1 matches 8 bases. The CDR3 is 15 amino acids. CDR1 MDHEN and CDR2 SYDVKM come from the germline V gene. Trimming took 6 bases from V and 4 from J; bases not matched to a gene: 11. The DNA of the CDR3 is TGTGCCAGCAGCCCGGACAGGGTGGGCTCGTACGAGCAGTACTTC. Protein: CASSPDRVGSYEQYF.

This chain joins TRBV10-3 and TRBJ1-5, with 7 bases matching TRBD1. CDR1 is ENHRY and CDR2 is SYGVKD in the germline V gene. V trimming: 3 bases; J trimming: 3 bases; junction bases outside the gene matches: 2. This CDR3 has 14 amino acids. Written as DNA, the CDR3 is TGTGCCATCAGTGATGACAGGGACAATCAGCCCCAGCATTTT. This translates into CAISDDRDNQPQHF.

The chain is built from TRBV5-1 and TRBJ1-1, with TRBD1 matching over 9 bases. Germline values: CDR1 SGHRS, CDR2 YFSETQ. The junction had 5 bases not matched to a gene; V was cut back by 4 bases and J by 4 bases. The CDR3 runs 14 residues. The CDR3 here is CASSRGTGSTEAFF. CDR3 nucleotide sequence: TGCGCCAGCAGCCGAGGGACAGGGAGCACTGAAGCTTTCTTT.

V is TRBV15 and J is TRBJ2-5, with a possible D match to TRBD1 (6 bases). CDR1 is LNHNV, CDR2 YYDKDF, per germline (reference sequence). The CDR3 totals 15 residues. V lost 0 bases and J 5 bases, leaving 13 bases between the germline ends. The CDR3 is CATSRDWAQGETQYF. CDR3 coding DNA: TGTGCCACCAGCAGAGATTGGGCCCAGGGGGAGACCCAGTACTTC. The full variable domain, in which reference TRBV15 and TRBJ2-5 provide the parts outside the CDR3, is DAMVIQNPRYQVTQFGKPVTLSCSQTLNHNVMYWYQQKSSQAPKLLFHYYDKDFNNEADTPDNFQSRRPNTSFCFLDIRSPGLGDTAMYLCATSRDWAQGETQYFGPGTRLLVL.

V gene TRBV5-1 combines with J gene TRBJ2-3, with D perhaps matching TRBD1 (5 bases). Trimming removed 2 bases at V and 1 base at J, with 11 bases between. The CDR3 is 15 amino acids. CDR1 SGHRS and CDR2 YFSETQ come from the germline V gene. CDR3 coding DNA: TGCGCCAGCAGCTTCGGCAGGGTTGGCACAGATACGCAGTATTTT. This codes for CASSFGRVGTDTQYF.

This clone is a singleton in its sample. The rearrangement joins TRBV19 to TRBJ2-4; 7 nucleotides line up with TRBD1. There are 18 residues in the CDR3. With V trimmed by 8 bases and J by 0 bases, 16 bases remained unmatched. Germline V CDR1 and CDR2: LNHDA, SQIVND (reference sequence). In DNA form, the CDR3 reads TGTGCCAGTTCTCCGAGACCGAGACAGGGCCTAGCCAAAAACATTCAGTACTTC. It is translated as CASSPRPRQGLAKNIQYF.